This T cell receptor beta chain was recovered during a study of cytomegalovirus exposure and HLA in healthy donors. The study ran its PCR with 60 Vbeta and 13 Jbeta primers. The table came from immunoSEQ multiplex PCR; TCRdb's copy has only in-frame clones and leaves some out. The table has some 150,000 clones, approximately 72% seen once. The CDR3 consists of 15 residues. Germline lookup yields CDR1 GTSNPN and CDR2 SVGIG (reference sequence). J was trimmed by 7 bases and V by 0 bases; bases with no gene match: 7. The source material was PBMCs. The source is a human donor in good health. The chain is built from TRBV30 and TRBJ2-1; TRBD2 matches at 9 bases. In DNA, the CDR3 is TGTGCCTGGAGTGTACGCGGGGCGGGGGGGAATGAGCAGTTCTTC. Translation: CAWSVRGAGGNEQFF.